These 9 T cell receptor beta chains were sequenced from one sample in a study of technical replicates of blood from a handful of donors (dated by TCRdb to about 2017). The library was produced with the immunoSEQ multiplex PCR assay. TCRdb re-hosts the immuneACCESS table, in-frame sequences only. Its copies lack some clones; in the studies checked, an unresolved V gene accounts for under half of them, and the cause for the rest is not known. For this sample the table gives just over 70,000 clones, of which over 85% were detected only once. The ten largest clones add up to 0.39% of the sample. The sample consisted of T cells isolated from PBMCs. All receptors come from a human donor in good health.

The gene calls are TRBV7-9 and TRBJ1-1; maybe TRBD1 (5 bases). Trimming left V 3 bases short and J 1 base short, with 9 bases between. The CDR3 extends over 14 amino acids. Germline V lookup: CDR1 SEHNR, CDR2 FQNEAQ (reference sequence). CDR3 loop: CASSLGHPNTEAFF. The CDR3 DNA sequence: TGTGCCAGCAGCTTGGGGCACCCGAACACTGAAGCTTTCTTT.

This chain links TRBV28 with TRBJ1-4, with D unclear. Germline V lookup: CDR1 MDHEN, CDR2 SYDVKM. V dropped 4 bases and J dropped 7 bases, with 7 bases sitting between them. CDR3 size: 12 residues. For the CDR3, the DNA is TGTGCCAGCAGTTCGCGGTTTGAAAAACTGTTTTTT. Residues: CASSSRFEKLFF. The complete variable domain, with remaining parts taken from reference TRBV28 and TRBJ1-4, reads DVKVTQSSRYLVKRTGEKVFLECVQDMDHENMFWYRQDPGLGLRLIYFSYDVKMKEKGDIPEGYSVSREKKERFSLILESASTNQTSMYLCASSSRFEKLFFGSGTQLSVL.

The chain links TRBV11-3 to TRBJ1-2; tentative D call: TRBD1 (6 bases). Germline CDR1 reads SGHNT; CDR2 reads YENEEA. V was cut by 3 bases and J by 4 bases, with 15 bases left in between. The CDR3 extends over 15 amino acids. The CDR3 reads CASSFSPTGIYGYTF. The CDR3 DNA follows: TGTGCCAGCAGCTTTTCCCCAACAGGGATCTATGGCTACACCTTC.

This clone occurred once. This chain links TRBV28 with TRBJ2-7; TRBD1 matches at 10 bases. V trimming: 8 bases; J trimming: 5 bases; junction bases outside the gene matches: 9. This CDR3 is 14 amino acids long. Germline V gene data show CDR1 as MDHEN and CDR2 as SYDVKM. DNA for the CDR3: TGTGCCAGCCGCGTACCGGGACAGGGGAACGAGCAGTACTTC. This codes for CASRVPGQGNEQYF.

The J gene is TRBJ2-2, the V gene TRBV29-1; no firm D call. The length of the CDR3 is 12 residues. In germline, CDR1 is SQVTM, CDR2 ANQGSEA. The V end lost 3 bases, the J end lost 4 bases, and 6 bases lay between the germline ends. The CDR3 DNA sequence: TGCAGCGTTGAGGGCTTCACCGGGGAGCTGTTTTTT. Amino acids: CSVEGFTGELFF.

The chain combines TRBV4-3 with TRBJ2-1, with D possibly matching TRBD2 (6 bases). Germline values: CDR1 LGHNA, CDR2 YSLEER. The CDR3 loop spans 15 amino acids. Trimming took off 1 base at V and 3 bases at J, with 10 bases between the two ends. The CDR3 DNA sequence: TGCGCCAGCAGCCAAGGGGGGAGGAACTACAATGAGCAGTTCTTC. Its protein is CASSQGGRNYNEQFF.

The chain is built from TRBV5-4 and TRBJ1-5, with D hard to call. The CDR3 consists of 13 residues. The V gene's germline CDR1 is SGHNT and CDR2 YYREEE (reference sequence). Trimming removed 4 bases from V and 5 bases from J, with 10 bases in between. The CDR3: CASSVDLDQPQHF. Written as DNA, the CDR3 is TGTGCCAGCAGCGTGGACTTGGATCAGCCCCAGCATTTT.

This chain connects TRBV11-2 to TRBJ2-1, with 8 nucleotides matching TRBD2. Germline V gives CDR1 SGHAT, CDR2 FQNNGV. Trimming removed 11 bases from V and 3 bases from J; junction bases left unmatched: 3. The CDR3 spans 12 residues. The CDR3 coding sequence is TGTGCCTCCACTAGCGGCTACAATGAGCAGTTCTTC. It specifies CASTSGYNEQFF. Full variable domain (rest looked up from reference TRBV11-2 and TRBJ2-1): EAGVAQSPRYKIIEKRQSVAFWCNPISGHATLYWYQQILGQGPKLLIQFQNNGVVDDSQLPKDRFSAERLKGVDSTLKIQPAKLEDSAVYLCASTSGYNEQFFGPGTRLTVL.

Concerning this clone itself: One end of the junction does not line up with germline, which may come from a read error. This chain links TRBV7-9 with TRBJ2-3; 10 bases are a match to TRBD2. Germline CDR1 and CDR2: SEHNR and FQNEAQ (reference sequence). This CDR3 is 15 amino acids long. The CDR3 nucleotides are TGTGCCAGCAGCTCTAGACTAGCGGGCACGGATACGCAGTATTTT. Its protein is CASSSRLAGTDTQYF.